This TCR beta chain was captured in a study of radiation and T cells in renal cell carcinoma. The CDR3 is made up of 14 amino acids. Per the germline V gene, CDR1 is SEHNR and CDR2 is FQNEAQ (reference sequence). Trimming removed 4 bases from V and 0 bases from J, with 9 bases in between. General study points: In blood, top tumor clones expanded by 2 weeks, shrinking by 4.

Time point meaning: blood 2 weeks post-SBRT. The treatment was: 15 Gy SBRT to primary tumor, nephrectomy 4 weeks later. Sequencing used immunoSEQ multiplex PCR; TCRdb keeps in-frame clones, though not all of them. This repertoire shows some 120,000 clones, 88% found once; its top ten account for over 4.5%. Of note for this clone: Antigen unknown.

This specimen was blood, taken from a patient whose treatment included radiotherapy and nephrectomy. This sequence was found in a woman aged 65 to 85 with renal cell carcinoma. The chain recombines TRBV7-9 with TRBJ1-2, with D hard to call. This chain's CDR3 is CASSSWGANYGYTF. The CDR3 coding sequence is TGTGCCAGCAGCTCGTGGGGAGCTAACTATGGCTACACCTTC.